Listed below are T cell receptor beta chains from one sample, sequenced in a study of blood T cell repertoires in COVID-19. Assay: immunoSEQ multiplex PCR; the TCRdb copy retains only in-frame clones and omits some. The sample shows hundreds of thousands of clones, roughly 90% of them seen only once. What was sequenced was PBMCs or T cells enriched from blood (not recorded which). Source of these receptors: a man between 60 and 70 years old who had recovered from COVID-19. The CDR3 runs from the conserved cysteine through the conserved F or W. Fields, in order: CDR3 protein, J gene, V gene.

cdr3_aa: CASSLVASGEGETQYF; j_call: TRBJ2-5; v_call: TRBV7-2
cdr3_aa: CASSLDHYNYGYTF; j_call: TRBJ1-2; v_call: TRBV5-5
cdr3_aa: CASSYSTVNTGELFF; j_call: TRBJ2-2; v_call: TRBV6-5
cdr3_aa: CASRRLTNYGYTF; j_call: TRBJ1-2; v_call: TRBV6-5
cdr3_aa: CASSFLAGGRQETQYF; j_call: TRBJ2-5; v_call: TRBV5-6
cdr3_aa: CASSLTGNTEAFF; j_call: TRBJ1-1; v_call: TRBV27
cdr3_aa: CASSEDSAYEQYF; j_call: TRBJ2-7; v_call: TRBV7-6
cdr3_aa: CASSMVAGGFTGELFF; j_call: TRBJ2-2; v_call: TRBV19
cdr3_aa: CASSFPSGTAGNTIYF; j_call: TRBJ1-3; v_call: TRBV5-6
cdr3_aa: CASSDRLAGAVYEQYF; j_call: TRBJ2-7; v_call: TRBV10-2
cdr3_aa: CASSLNRVQPQHF; j_call: TRBJ1-5; v_call: TRBV11-2
cdr3_aa: CASSLVLGVRNTEAFF; j_call: TRBJ1-1; v_call: TRBV11-2
cdr3_aa: CASRLGLGSNQPQHF; j_call: TRBJ1-5; v_call: TRBV12-2
cdr3_aa: CASSRSYSSDYGYTF; j_call: TRBJ1-2; v_call: TRBV7-9
cdr3_aa: CASRSGTSKDTQYF; j_call: TRBJ2-3; v_call: TRBV28
cdr3_aa: CASSFEMNTEAFF; j_call: TRBJ1-1; v_call: TRBV12-3/TRBV12-4
cdr3_aa: CASSTPGTSGSGGVAKNIQYF; j_call: TRBJ2-4; v_call: TRBV2
cdr3_aa: CALKTGENTEAFF; j_call: TRBJ1-1; v_call: TRBV30
cdr3_aa: CASTFRGGNQPQHF; j_call: TRBJ1-5; v_call: TRBV19
cdr3_aa: CASSVLGGRDTDTQYF; j_call: TRBJ2-3; v_call: TRBV27
cdr3_aa: CASSLGTSGANVLTF; j_call: TRBJ2-6; v_call: TRBV7-3
cdr3_aa: CASSFGSGTDTQYF; j_call: TRBJ2-3; v_call: TRBV5-4
cdr3_aa: CASSQDSEQYF; j_call: TRBJ2-7; v_call: TRBV4-2
cdr3_aa: CASSPGREGFF; j_call: TRBJ2-1; v_call: TRBV28
cdr3_aa: CASSFMTSINEQFF; j_call: TRBJ2-1; v_call: TRBV5-5